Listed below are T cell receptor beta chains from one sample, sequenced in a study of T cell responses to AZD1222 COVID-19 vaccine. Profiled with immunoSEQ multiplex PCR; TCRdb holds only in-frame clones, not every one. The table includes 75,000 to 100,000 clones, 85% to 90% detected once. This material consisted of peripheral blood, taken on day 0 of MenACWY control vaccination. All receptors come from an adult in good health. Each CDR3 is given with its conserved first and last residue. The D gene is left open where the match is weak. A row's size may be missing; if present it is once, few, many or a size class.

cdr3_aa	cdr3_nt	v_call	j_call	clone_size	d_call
CASSTGTGNEKLFF	TGTGCCAGCAGCACCGGGACAGGGAATGAAAAACTGTTTTTT	TRBV5-8	TRBJ1-4	.	TRBD1
CASSMRGGGSGNTIYF	TGTGCCAGTAGTATGAGGGGAGGAGGCTCTGGAAACACCATATATTTT	TRBV19	TRBJ1-3	.	.
CASSQDYRSPLHF	TGTGCCAGCAGCCAAGATTATCGCTCACCCCTCCACTTT	TRBV3-1/TRBV3-2	TRBJ1-6	.	.
CASSTRRTGVEEKLFF	TGTGCCAGTAGTACCCGCCGGACAGGGGTGGAAGAAAAACTGTTTTTT	TRBV19	TRBJ1-4	.	TRBD1
CASSIGLMNTEAFF	TGTGCCAGTAGTATCGGACTGATGAACACTGAAGCTTTCTTT	TRBV19	TRBJ1-1	.	.
CASSDGTGGHTEAFF	TGTGCCAGCAGCGATGGGACAGGGGGCCACACTGAAGCTTTCTTT	TRBV5-5	TRBJ1-1	.	TRBD1
CASSVEEGFYGYTF	TGTGCCAGCAGCGTAGAAGAAGGGTTCTATGGCTACACCTTC	TRBV9	TRBJ1-2	once	.
CASSPPGTGEREKLFF	TGTGCCAGCAGCCCCCCCGGGACAGGAGAACGTGAAAAACTGTTTTTT	TRBV28	TRBJ1-4	.	TRBD1
CSVAYTGLTEAFF	TGCAGCGTTGCTTACACAGGGTTGACTGAAGCTTTCTTT	TRBV29-1	TRBJ1-1	once	.
CASSFSGTGGGETQYF	TGTGCCAGCAGCTTCTCCGGGACAGGGGGAGGAGAGACCCAGTACTTC	TRBV5-6	TRBJ2-5	.	TRBD1
CATSRVGAESPLHF	TGTGCCACCAGCAGAGTGGGGGCTGAGTCACCCCTCCACTTT	TRBV15	TRBJ1-6	.	.
CASSDGLTSGNTIYF	TGTGCCAGCAGCGACGGCCTTACCTCTGGAAACACCATATATTTT	TRBV6-5	TRBJ1-3	.	.
CSAAAGEKLFF	TGCAGTGCCGCAGCTGGTGAAAAACTGTTTTTT	TRBV20-1	TRBJ1-4	.	.
CASSLTGPSTEAFF	TGTGCCAGCAGTTTAACAGGGCCGTCTACTGAAGCTTTCTTT	TRBV27	TRBJ1-1	.	.
CASSLDRQETQYF	TGTGCCAGCAGCTTGGATAGACAAGAGACCCAGTACTTC	TRBV5-6	TRBJ2-5	.	.
CAWDPVNTEAFF	TGTGCCTGGGACCCGGTGAACACTGAAGCTTTCTTT	TRBV30	TRBJ1-1	.	.
CASSLLPSSGNTIYF	TGCGCCAGCAGCTTGTTGCCGAGCTCTGGAAACACCATATATTTT	TRBV5-1	TRBJ1-3	.	.
CASSSWSGQPGTEAFF	TGTGCCAGTAGCTCATGGTCGGGACAGCCTGGGACTGAAGCTTTCTTT	TRBV19	TRBJ1-1	.	TRBD1
CSAVQGLEQYF	TGCAGTGCCGTACAGGGACTCGAGCAGTACTTC	TRBV20-1	TRBJ2-7	few	.
CASSPNRGQPQHF	TGTGCCAGCAGTCCAAACAGGGGCCAGCCCCAGCATTTT	TRBV6-5	TRBJ1-5	.	TRBD1
CAWAGSVNEKLFF	TGTGCCTGGGCGGGTAGCGTTAATGAAAAACTGTTTTTT	TRBV30	TRBJ1-4	.	.
CASSQEGSQAYTEAFF	TGTGCCAGCAGCCAAGAAGGTTCACAGGCATACACTGAAGCTTTCTTT	TRBV4-2	TRBJ1-1	.	.
CSAGTGINEQFF	TGCAGCGCAGGGACAGGGATCAATGAGCAGTTCTTC	TRBV29-1	TRBJ2-1	.	TRBD1
CAPHRWTGGWSVYF	TGTGCCCCCCACCGTTGGACAGGGGGATGGTCCGTGTACTTC	TRBV6-5	TRBJ2-7	.	TRBD1
CAISPSGLNTGELFF	TGTGCCATCAGTCCATCGGGGCTAAACACCGGGGAGCTGTTTTTT	TRBV10-3	TRBJ2-2	.	.
CASQTPRGSINTEAFF	TGTGCCAGCCAAACACCCAGGGGGTCTATCAACACTGAAGCTTTCTTT	TRBV19	TRBJ1-1	.	TRBD1
CASTRTGVGGTDTQYF	TGTGCCAGTACCCGGACAGGGGTCGGTGGCACAGATACGCAGTATTTT	TRBV19	TRBJ2-3	.	TRBD1
CASSLGLTEAFF	TGTGCCAGCAGTTTGGGCCTCACTGAAGCTTTCTTT	TRBV12-3/TRBV12-4	TRBJ1-1	few	.
CASLKGTKETQYF	TGTGCCAGCTTGAAGGGGACCAAAGAGACCCAGTACTTC	TRBV6-5	TRBJ2-5	.	.
CASASGTGREKLFF	TGTGCCAGCGCAAGTGGGACAGGGAGGGAAAAACTGTTTTTT	TRBV11-1	TRBJ1-4	few	TRBD1
CASSLDNQPQHF	TGTGCCAGCAGCTTAGACAATCAGCCCCAGCATTTT	TRBV7-2	TRBJ1-5	.	.
CASSLTGMGDQPQHF	TGTGCCAGCAGCCTTACCGGAATGGGCGATCAGCCCCAGCATTTT	TRBV4-2	TRBJ1-5	.	.
CSVEGWTGEGYTF	TGCAGCGTTGAAGGGTGGACAGGGGAAGGCTACACCTTC	TRBV29-1	TRBJ1-2	.	TRBD1
CASSGSLGGRSYEQYF	TGCGCCAGCAGCGGTTCCTTGGGGGGTAGGTCCTACGAGCAGTACTTC	TRBV5-1	TRBJ2-7	.	.
CASSFRGREAFF	TGTGCCAGCAGCTTCAGGGGCCGTGAAGCTTTCTTT	TRBV5-8	TRBJ1-1	once	.
CASSIREYNSPLHF	TGTGCCAGTAGTATAAGGGAGTATAATTCACCCCTCCACTTT	TRBV19	TRBJ1-6	.	.
CASCPRTGERGELFF	TGTGCCAGCTGTCCCAGGACAGGGGAGAGGGGGGAGCTGTTTTTT	TRBV28	TRBJ2-2	.	TRBD1
CASSLDRGKLNTEAFF	TGTGCCAGCAGCTTAGACAGGGGGAAGCTGAACACTGAAGCTTTCTTT	TRBV7-8	TRBJ1-1	once	TRBD1
CASSSTGTGITYEQYF	TGTGCCAGCAGTTCCACCGGGACAGGGATAACCTACGAGCAGTACTTC	TRBV28	TRBJ2-7	.	TRBD1
CASSPTRVDGELFF	TGTGCCAGCAGCCCTACTAGGGTGGACGGGGAGCTGTTTTTT	TRBV7-9	TRBJ2-2	.	.
CASSPSGTGNQPQHF	TGTGCCAGCTCACCTTCCGGGACAGGGAATCAGCCCCAGCATTTT	TRBV18	TRBJ1-5	once	TRBD1
CASSLTVVLYGYTF	TGTGCCAGCAGCTTGACAGTTGTTCTGTATGGCTACACCTTC	TRBV7-2	TRBJ1-2	.	.
CASSRTGIYGYTF	TGTGCCAGCAGCCGGACAGGGATATATGGCTACACCTTC	TRBV7-2	TRBJ1-2	.	TRBD1
CASSPGQGAAAFF	TGTGCCAGCAGCCCGGGACAGGGGGCGGCGGCTTTCTTT	TRBV7-2	TRBJ1-1	.	TRBD1
CASSPDRESNEQFF	TGTGCCAGCTCACCGGACAGGGAATCGAATGAGCAGTTCTTC	TRBV18	TRBJ2-1	.	TRBD1
CASSEGSIPEWTQYF	TGTGCCAGCAGTGAAGGCAGCATCCCTGAGTGGACCCAGTACTTC	TRBV2	TRBJ2-5	.	.
CASSKGGYGYTF	TGTGCCAGCAGCAAAGGGGGTTATGGCTACACCTTC	TRBV7-8	TRBJ1-2	.	.
CASRQGITYNSPLHF	TGTGCCAGTAGGCAGGGTATCACCTATAATTCACCCCTCCACTTT	TRBV19	TRBJ1-6	.	.
CASSLGQSYGYTF	TGTGCCAGCAGCCTGGGACAGTCCTATGGCTACACCTTC	TRBV9	TRBJ1-2	once	TRBD1
CASSSLRQGSNQPQHF	TGTGCCAGCAGCTCACTTCGACAGGGTAGCAATCAGCCCCAGCATTTT	TRBV5-6	TRBJ1-5	once	TRBD1
CASSSEISGGHNEQFF	TGTGCCAGCAGCTCGGAAATTAGCGGGGGTCACAATGAGCAGTTCTTC	TRBV7-2	TRBJ2-1	.	TRBD2
CASSQENSPLHF	TGTGCCAGCAGCCAGGAGAACTCACCCCTCCACTTT	TRBV9	TRBJ1-6	.	.